Sequencing of this T cell receptor beta chain was carried out in a study of OX40 agonist ivuxolimab in advanced cancers. Looking at the study overall: Three patients responded partially, comprising one with hepatocellular carcinoma and two with cutaneous melanoma.

Profiling relied on immunoSEQ multiplex PCR, and the TCRdb table lists in-frame clones only, not all of them. The sample has under 60,000 clones, just under 90% seen once; the top ten hold around 5.8%. Germline values: CDR1 LNHDA, CDR2 SQIVND (reference sequence). This CDR3 comprises 14 residues. V lost 5 bases, J lost 5 bases, and 15 bases lay in between. Concerning this clone itself: Its specificity is not known.

General study results and limits: Among T cells, CD8+ cells averaged more expanded clones than CD4+ cells.

The chain combines TRBV19 with TRBJ2-5, with D maybe TRBD2 (5 bases). Sequenced material: CD4+ or CD8+ T cells sorted from blood, taken in a trial of the OX40 agonist ivuxolimab. This TCR came from an adult with an advanced solid tumor such as melanoma, head and neck, liver or kidney cancer. CDR3 sequence: CASSAGGPRETQYF. Written as DNA, the CDR3 is TGTGCCAGTAGTGCAGGAGGTCCTCGGGAGACCCAGTACTTC. Looking up the rest from reference TRBV19 and TRBJ2-5 gives the full variable domain: DGGITQSPKYLFRKEGQNVTLSCEQNLNHDAMYWYRQDPGQGLRLIYYSQIVNDFQKGDIAEGYSVSREKKESFPLTVTSAQKNPTAFYLCASSAGGPRETQYFGPGTRLLVL.